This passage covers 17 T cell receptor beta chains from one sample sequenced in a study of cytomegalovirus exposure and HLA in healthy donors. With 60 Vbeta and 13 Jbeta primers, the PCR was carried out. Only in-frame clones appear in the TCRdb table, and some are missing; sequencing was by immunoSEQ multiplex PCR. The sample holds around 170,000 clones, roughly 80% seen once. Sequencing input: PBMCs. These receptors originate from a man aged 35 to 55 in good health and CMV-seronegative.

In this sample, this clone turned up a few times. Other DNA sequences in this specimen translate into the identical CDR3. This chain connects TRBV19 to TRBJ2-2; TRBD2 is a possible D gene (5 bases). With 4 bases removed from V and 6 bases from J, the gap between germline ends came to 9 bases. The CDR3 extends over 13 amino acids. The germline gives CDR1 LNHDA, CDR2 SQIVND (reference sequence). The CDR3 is CASSRGWAGELFF. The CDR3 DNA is TGTGCCAGTAGTAGAGGGTGGGCCGGGGAGCTGTTTTTT. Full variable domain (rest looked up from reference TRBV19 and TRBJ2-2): DGGITQSPKYLFRKEGQNVTLSCEQNLNHDAMYWYRQDPGQGLRLIYYSQIVNDFQKGDIAEGYSVSREKKESFPLTVTSAQKNPTAFYLCASSRGWAGELFFGEGSRLTVL.

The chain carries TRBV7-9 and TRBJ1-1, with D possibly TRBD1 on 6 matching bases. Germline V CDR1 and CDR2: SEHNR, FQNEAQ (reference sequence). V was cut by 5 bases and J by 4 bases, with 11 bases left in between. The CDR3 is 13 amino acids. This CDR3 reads CASSRTVGTEAFF. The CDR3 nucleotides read TGTGCCAGCAGCCGGACAGTCGGCACTGAAGCTTTCTTT.

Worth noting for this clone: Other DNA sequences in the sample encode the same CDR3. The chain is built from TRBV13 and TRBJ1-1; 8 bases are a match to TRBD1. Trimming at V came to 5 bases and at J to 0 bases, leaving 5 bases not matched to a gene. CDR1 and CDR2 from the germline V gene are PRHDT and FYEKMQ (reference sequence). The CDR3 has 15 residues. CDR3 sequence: CASSPGQGLNTEAFF. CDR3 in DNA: TGTGCCAGCAGCCCCGGACAGGGATTGAACACTGAAGCTTTCTTT.

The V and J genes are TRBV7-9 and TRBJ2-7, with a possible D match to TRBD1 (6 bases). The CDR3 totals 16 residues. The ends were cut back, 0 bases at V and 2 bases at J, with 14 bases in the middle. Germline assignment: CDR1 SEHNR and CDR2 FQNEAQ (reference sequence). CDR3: CASSLALRRGPYEQYF. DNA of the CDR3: TGTGCCAGCAGCTTAGCGTTGCGCAGGGGACCCTACGAGCAGTACTTC.

Here the CDR3 reads CASSLGGGYGYTF. The DNA of the CDR3 is TGTGCCAGCAGCCTGGGGGGAGGGTATGGCTACACCTTC. The V call is TRBV6-5, the J call TRBJ1-2; the D gene is possibly TRBD1 (5 bases). V lost 6 bases and J lost 5, with 13 bases in between. Germline lookup yields CDR1 MNHEY and CDR2 SVGAGI. This CDR3 contains 13 residues.

The CDR3 region is CASSLGHRGIYGYTF. As DNA, the CDR3 is TGCGCCAGCAGCTTGGGACACCGAGGGATATATGGCTACACCTTC. The rearrangement links TRBV5-1 to TRBJ1-2; D is uncertain. The V end was cut by 0 bases, the J end by 5 bases, with 14 bases between. The CDR3 runs 15 residues. Germline CDR1 reads SGHRS; CDR2 reads YFSETQ.

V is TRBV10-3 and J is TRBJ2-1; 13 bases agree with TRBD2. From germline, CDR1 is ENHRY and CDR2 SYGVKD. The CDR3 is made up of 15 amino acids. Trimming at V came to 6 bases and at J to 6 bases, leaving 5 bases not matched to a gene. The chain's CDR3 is CAIRTTSGGLNEQFF. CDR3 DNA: TGTGCCATCAGAACGACTAGCGGGGGGCTCAATGAGCAGTTCTTC.

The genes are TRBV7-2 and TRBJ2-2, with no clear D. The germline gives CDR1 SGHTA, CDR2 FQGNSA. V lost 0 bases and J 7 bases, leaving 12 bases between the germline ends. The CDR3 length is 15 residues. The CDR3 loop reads CASSLARILNGELFF. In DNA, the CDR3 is TGTGCCAGCAGCTTAGCGAGAATCCTGAACGGGGAGCTGTTTTTT.

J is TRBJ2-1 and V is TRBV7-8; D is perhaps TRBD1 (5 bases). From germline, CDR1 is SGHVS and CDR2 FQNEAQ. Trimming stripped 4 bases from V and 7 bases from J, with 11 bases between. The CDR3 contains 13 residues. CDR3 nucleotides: TGTGCCAGCAGCTACTACAGGCCGAATGAGCAGTTCTTC. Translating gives CASSYYRPNEQFF.

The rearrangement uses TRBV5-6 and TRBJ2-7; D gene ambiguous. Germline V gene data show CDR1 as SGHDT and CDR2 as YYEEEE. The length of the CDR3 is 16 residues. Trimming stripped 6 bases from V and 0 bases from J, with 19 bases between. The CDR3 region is CASTLFNDKFSYEQYF. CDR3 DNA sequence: TGTGCCAGCACCCTATTTAACGACAAATTCTCCTACGAGCAGTACTTC.

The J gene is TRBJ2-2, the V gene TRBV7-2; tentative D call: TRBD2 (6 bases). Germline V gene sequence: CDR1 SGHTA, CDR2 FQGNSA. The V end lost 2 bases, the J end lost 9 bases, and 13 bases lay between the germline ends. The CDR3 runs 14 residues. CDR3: CASSLLTSNRELFF. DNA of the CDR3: TGTGCCAGCAGCTTACTTACTAGCAATCGGGAGCTGTTTTTT.

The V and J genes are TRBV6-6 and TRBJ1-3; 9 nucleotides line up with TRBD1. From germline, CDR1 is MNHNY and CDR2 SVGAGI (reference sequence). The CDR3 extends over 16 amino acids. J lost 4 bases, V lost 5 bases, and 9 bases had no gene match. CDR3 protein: CASSPGTGTRGNTIYF. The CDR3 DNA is TGTGCCAGCAGTCCCGGGACAGGGACGCGCGGAAACACCATATATTTT.

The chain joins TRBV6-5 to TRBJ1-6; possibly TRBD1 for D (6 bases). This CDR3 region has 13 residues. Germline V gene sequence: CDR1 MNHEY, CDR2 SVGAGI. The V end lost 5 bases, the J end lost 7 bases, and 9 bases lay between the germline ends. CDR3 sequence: CASSGQKNSPLHF. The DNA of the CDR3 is TGTGCCAGCAGTGGACAGAAGAATTCACCCCTCCACTTT.

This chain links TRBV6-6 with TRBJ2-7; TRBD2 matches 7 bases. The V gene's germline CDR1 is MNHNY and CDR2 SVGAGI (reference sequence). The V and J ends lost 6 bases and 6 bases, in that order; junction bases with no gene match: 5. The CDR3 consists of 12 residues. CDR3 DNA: TGTGCCAGCAGCCCTGGGGGGGGCGAGCAGTACTTC. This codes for CASSPGGGEQYF.

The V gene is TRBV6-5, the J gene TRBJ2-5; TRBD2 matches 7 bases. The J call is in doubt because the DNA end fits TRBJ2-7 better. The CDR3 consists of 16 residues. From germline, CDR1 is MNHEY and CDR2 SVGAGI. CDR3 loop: CASSYGRADELYEQYF. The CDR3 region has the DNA TGTGCCAGCAGTTACGGGAGGGCCGACGAGCTCTACGAGCAGTACTTC.

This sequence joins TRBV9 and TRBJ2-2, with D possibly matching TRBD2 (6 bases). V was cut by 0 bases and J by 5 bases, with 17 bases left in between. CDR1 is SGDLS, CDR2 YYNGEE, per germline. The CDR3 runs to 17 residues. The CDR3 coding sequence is TGTGCCAGCAGCGTAGGCCCAGCGGGCTCCGTAACCGGGGAGCTGTTTTTT. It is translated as CASSVGPAGSVTGELFF.

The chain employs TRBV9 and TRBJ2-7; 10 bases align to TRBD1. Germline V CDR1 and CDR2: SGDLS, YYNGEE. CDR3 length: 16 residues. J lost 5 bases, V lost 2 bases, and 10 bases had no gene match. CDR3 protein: CASSVLPGQGYDEQYF. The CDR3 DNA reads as TGTGCCAGCAGCGTTTTGCCGGGACAGGGGTACGACGAGCAGTACTTC.